The 15 T cell receptor beta chains listed next were all sequenced from one sample in a study of T cells in Graves' hyperthyroidism and ophthalmopathy. It was RNA transcripts that yielded the amplified TCR beta CDR3 regions. TCR CDR3 underwent first-round RT-PCR with the HTBI primer set. TCRdb itself ran the multiplex PCR reads through MiXCR, one entry per CDR3 protein. The data show under 800,000 distinct CDR3 sequences, 12% to 15% seen once. The sequenced material came from blood. These receptors were taken from a young woman with Graves' hyperthyroidism.

There are many counts of this clonotype. The chain joins TRBV7-2 to TRBJ1-1; TRBD1 matches at 8 bases. The CDR3 length is 13 residues. In germline, CDR1 is SGHTA, CDR2 FQGNSA. After removal of 3 bases from V and 6 bases from J, the junction contained 3 bases not matched to a gene. This CDR3 is CASSFAQGAEAFF. In DNA, the CDR3 is TGTGCCAGCAGCTTCGCACAGGGGGCTGAAGCTTTCTTT.

This chain uses TRBV2 with TRBJ1-4; D is ambiguous. The germline V gene has CDR1 SNHLY and CDR2 FYNNEI. The CDR3 consists of 13 residues. Trimming took off 5 bases at V and 7 bases at J, with 11 bases between the two ends. For the CDR3, the DNA is TGTGCCAGCAGTCTGGGGTCAGTTGAAAAACTGTTTTTT. Its protein is CASSLGSVEKLFF.

This clonotype came up many times. This chain connects TRBV20-1 to TRBJ2-3; 11 bases are shared with TRBD2. Germline CDR1 DFQATT, CDR2 SNEGSKA (reference sequence). The junction had 21 bases not matched to a gene; V was cut back by 6 bases and J by 4 bases. The CDR3 has 19 amino acids. CDR3 nucleotides: TGCAGTGCAAACCCGAGACTAGCGGGAAGGATGCTCCGCGCAGATACGCAGTATTTT. Its translation is CSANPRLAGRMLRADTQYF.

This clonotype was detected ten times or more. CDR3 DNA sequence: TGTGCCAGCTCGCTTACGACAAGCTCCTACGAGCAGTACTTC. Amino acid sequence: CASSLTTSSYEQYF. The chain couples TRBV18 to TRBJ2-7; D ambiguous. The CDR3 has 14 residues. The germline V gene encodes CDR1 KGHSH and CDR2 LQKENI. V was cut by 6 bases and J by 0 bases, with 12 bases left in between. Filled out from reference TRBV18 and TRBJ2-7, the complete variable domain reads NAGVMQNPRHLVRRRGQEARLRCSPMKGHSHVYWYRQLPEEGLKFMVYLQKENIIDESGMPKERFSAEFPKEGPSILRIQQVVRGDSAAYFCASSLTTSSYEQYFGPGTRLTVT.

The chain is built from TRBV2 and TRBJ1-2, with 9 bases aligning to TRBD1. Germline V gene lookup returns CDR1 SNHLY and CDR2 FYNNEI. The CDR3 runs 15 residues. J gave up 7 bases and V 7 bases, and 13 bases lay outside the gene matches. CDR3 bases: TGTGCCAGCACCCGAAAACCGGGACAGGGAGGTGGCTACACCTTC. This translates into CASTRKPGQGGGYTF.

The chain joins TRBV30 to TRBJ2-1, with 12 positions matching TRBD2. Germline CDR1 reads GTSNPN; CDR2 reads SVGIG (reference sequence). This CDR3 is built from 13 residues. V dropped 2 bases and J dropped 9; count of bases not matched to a gene: 2. CDR3: CAWSLAGGVEQFF. The DNA of the CDR3 is TGTGCCTGGAGTCTAGCGGGAGGGGTTGAGCAGTTCTTC. Filled out from reference TRBV30 and TRBJ2-1, the complete variable domain reads SQTIHQWPATLVQPVGSPLSLECTVEGTSNPNLYWYRQAAGRGLQLLFYSVGIGQISSEVPQNLSASRPQDRQFILSSKKLLLSDSGFYLCAWSLAGGVEQFFGPGTRLTVL.

In this sample, this clonotype turned up many times. V gene TRBV2 combines with J gene TRBJ2-7, with TRBD2 identical over 8 bases. Trimming cost V 6 bases and J 5 bases; bases outside gene matches: 9. The germline V gene has CDR1 SNHLY and CDR2 FYNNEI. The CDR3 totals 14 residues. The CDR3 loop is CASRLSGSMDEQYF. The CDR3 bases are TGTGCCAGCAGGCTCAGCGGGAGTATGGACGAGCAGTACTTC.

This clonotype was counted many times. V is TRBV4-3 and J is TRBJ1-2; TRBD1 agrees at 12 bases. Losses at the gene ends were 0 bases for V and 4 bases for J; bases not matched to a gene: 9. Germline-derived CDR1 and CDR2 are LGHNA and YSLEER. The CDR3 is made up of 18 amino acids. The CDR3 sequence is CASSQEWDRGRGVYGYTF. The CDR3 DNA is TGCGCCAGCAGCCAAGAGTGGGACAGGGGGCGAGGAGTCTATGGCTACACCTTC.

This clonotype was seen many times. The chain carries TRBV11-2 and TRBJ1-1; TRBD1 is a possible D gene (5 bases). The CDR3 length is 14 residues. The germline V gene has CDR1 SGHAT and CDR2 FQNNGV. V lost 5 bases and J 3 bases, leaving 13 bases between the germline ends. CDR3 in amino acids: CASSRNRGHTEAFF. In DNA, the CDR3 is TGTGCCAGCAGCCGAAATAGGGGACACACTGAAGCTTTCTTT.

This clonotype has a count of ten or more. This rearrangement joins TRBV27 to TRBJ2-7, with 8 bases fitting TRBD1. The CDR3 contains 14 residues. Per the germline V gene, CDR1 is MNHEY and CDR2 is SMNVEV (reference sequence). V lost 5 bases and J lost 1; bases outside the gene matches: 4. CDR3 bases: TGTGCCAGCAGTACATGGACAGGGTCCTACGAGCAGTACTTC. Translation: CASSTWTGSYEQYF.

The chain has TRBV2 and TRBJ2-1; 14 bases align to TRBD2. Germline CDR1 and CDR2: SNHLY and FYNNEI. This CDR3 comprises 19 residues. V gave up 1 base and J gave up 6 bases; unmatched junction bases: 11. The DNA of the CDR3 is TGTGCCAGCAGTGAAGGAGGGGGACTAGCGGGAGAGATGGGCAATGAGCAGTTCTTC. Translated, it gives CASSEGGGLAGEMGNEQFF.

The chain has TRBV7-2 and TRBJ2-1, with 7 bases fitting TRBD2. CDR1 is SGHTA, CDR2 FQGNSA, per germline. This CDR3 has 15 residues. The V and J ends lost 2 bases and 3 bases, in that order; junction bases with no gene match: 4. CDR3 residues: CASSLMREGYNEQFF. The DNA of the CDR3 is TGTGCCAGCAGCTTAATGAGGGAGGGCTACAATGAGCAGTTCTTC. The full variable domain, rest sourced from reference TRBV7-2 and TRBJ2-1, is GAGVSQSPSNKVTEKGKDVELRCDPISGHTALYWYRQSLGQGLEFLIYFQGNSAPDKSGLPSDRFSAERTGGSVSTLTIQRTQQEDSAVYLCASSLMREGYNEQFFGPGTRLTVL.

The sample holds a few counts of this clonotype. The chain employs TRBV20-1 and TRBJ2-7; D gene uncertain. CDR1 DFQATT and CDR2 SNEGSKA come from the germline V gene (reference sequence). The CDR3 runs 13 residues. Between the trimmed V and J ends, which lost 2 bases and 3 bases, there was a span of 11 bases. CDR3 DNA sequence: TGCAGTGCTAGAATCCTTACAAACTACGAGCAGTACTTC. This gives the protein CSARILTNYEQYF.

The genes are TRBV20-1 and TRBJ2-1; 11 nucleotides line up with TRBD2. Trimming cost V 2 bases and J 8 bases; bases outside gene matches: 11. The CDR3 length is 16 residues. Germline CDR1 reads DFQATT; CDR2 reads SNEGSKA (reference sequence). The CDR3 DNA is TGCAGTGCTAGAACCGTTAGCGGGAGGGCCCTGGATGAGCAGTTCTTC. Translating it yields CSARTVSGRALDEQFF.

The chain's CDR3 is CASTPAGTGGGYTF. CDR3 bases: TGTGCCAGCACTCCTGCTGGGACAGGGGGCGGCTACACCTTC. The V and J genes are TRBV12-3 or TRBV12-4 and TRBJ1-2, with 12 bases lining up with TRBD1. This CDR3 contains 14 residues. J was trimmed by 8 bases and V by 7 bases; bases with no gene match: 8.